These 8 T cell receptor beta chains originate from one sample sequenced in a study of cytomegalovirus exposure and HLA in healthy donors. PCR amplification relied on 60 Vbeta primers (plus 13 Jbeta primers). Assay: immunoSEQ multiplex PCR; the TCRdb copy retains only in-frame clones and omits some. The table includes some 140,000 clones, around 73% detected once. The material sequenced was PBMCs. The receptors shown here come from a woman aged 40-49 years in good health and CMV-seronegative.

This sequence joins TRBV7-3 and TRBJ1-6; no clear D gene. Germline assignment: CDR1 SGHTA and CDR2 FQGTGA. The V and J ends lost 2 bases and 6 bases respectively, with 8 bases between them. The CDR3 loop spans 14 amino acids. The CDR3 sequence: CASSLYGSNSPLHF. In nucleotides, the CDR3 is TGTGCCAGCAGCTTATATGGCAGTAATTCACCCCTCCACTTT.

This chain joins TRBV7-9 and TRBJ2-5; 8 bases align to TRBD2. There are 15 residues in the CDR3. After removal of 2 bases from V and 4 bases from J, the junction contained 6 bases not matched to a gene. CDR1 is SEHNR and CDR2 is FQNEAQ in the germline V gene (reference sequence). CDR3 sequence: CASSLSSGLRETQYF. In DNA form, the CDR3 reads TGTGCCAGCAGCTTATCTAGCGGGTTGAGAGAGACCCAGTACTTC.

V gene TRBV5-4 combines with J gene TRBJ1-1; 7 bases match TRBD1. Germline values: CDR1 SGHNT, CDR2 YYREEE (reference sequence). V lost 2 bases, J lost 1 base, and 2 bases stayed unmatched. This CDR3 spans 14 amino acids. CDR3: CASSFSGGNTEAFF. The CDR3 region has the DNA TGTGCCAGCAGCTTCTCAGGGGGGAACACTGAAGCTTTCTTT.

V gene TRBV5-1 combines with J gene TRBJ1-1; no definite D call. The CDR3 consists of 16 residues. The germline V gene has CDR1 SGHRS and CDR2 YFSETQ. V was trimmed by 0 bases and J by 4 bases, leaving 16 bases between them. This chain's CDR3 is CASSLAGMSGFTEAFF. CDR3 sequence (DNA): TGCGCCAGCAGCTTGGCGGGGATGTCAGGATTCACTGAAGCTTTCTTT.

The chain uses TRBV27 and TRBJ2-1; 11 bases agree with TRBD1. J was trimmed by 12 bases and V by 3 bases; bases with no gene match: 10. This CDR3 spans 15 amino acids. Germline CDR1 reads MNHEY; CDR2 reads SMNVEV (reference sequence). The CDR3 here is CASSLSGQGAGGQFF. The CDR3 nucleotides are TGTGCCAGCAGTTTGAGTGGACAGGGGGCGGGAGGGCAGTTCTTC.

V usage is TRBV9 and J usage is TRBJ2-3; 7 nucleotides agree with TRBD2. Unmatched junction bases numbered 8, after V lost 7 bases and J lost 0 bases. Germline lookup yields CDR1 SGDLS and CDR2 YYNGEE. The CDR3 extends over 15 amino acids. DNA of the CDR3: TGTGCCAGCGCTCGGAGCGGGGCTAGCACAGATACGCAGTATTTT. Translating gives CASARSGASTDTQYF.

This chain links TRBV5-4 with TRBJ2-2, with TRBD2 matching over 11 bases. The germline V gene has CDR1 SGHNT and CDR2 YYREEE (reference sequence). Germline trimming cut 4 bases from V and 6 bases from J; bases unmatched to any gene: 8. The CDR3 totals 16 residues. CDR3 sequence reads: CASSPIAGGPPGELFF. For the CDR3, the DNA is TGTGCCAGCAGCCCAATAGCGGGGGGGCCTCCCGGGGAGCTGTTTTTT.

V is TRBV29-1 and J is TRBJ2-1; the match to TRBD1 covers 7 bases. CDR3 length: 13 residues. Trimming removed 7 bases from V and 6 bases from J; junction bases left unmatched: 9. CDR1 is SQVTM and CDR2 is ANQGSEA in the germline V gene. This chain's CDR3 is CSARGGRGNEQFF. For the CDR3, the DNA is TGCAGCGCCCGAGGGGGCAGGGGCAATGAGCAGTTCTTC.